These 27 T cell receptor beta chains were all obtained from the same sample, sequenced in a study of T cells in localized non-small cell lung cancer. Sequenced by immunoSEQ multiplex PCR; TCRdb stores in-frame clones only, minus some. The repertoire holds more than 100,000 clones, more than 70% seen once, with approximately 1.5% in the top ten. Sequencing was performed on peripheral blood, taken before any cancer treatment. The origin of the receptors is a female donor older than 55 with stage I lung adenocarcinoma.

V usage is TRBV29-1 and J usage is TRBJ1-4, with D uncertain. Germline V gene sequence: CDR1 SQVTM, CDR2 ANQGSEA. V was clipped by 5 bases and J by 3 bases, with 7 bases between them. CDR3 size: 12 residues. The CDR3 here is CSVSQSNEKLFF. The CDR3 DNA is TGCAGCGTTTCCCAGTCTAATGAAAAACTGTTTTTT.

In DNA form, the CDR3 reads TGTGCCAGCAGCTTAGGGGTAAGGGTAGAAGCTTTCTTT. Translating gives CASSLGVRVEAFF. The chain links TRBV11-2 to TRBJ1-1; no reliable D call. CDR3 length equals 13 residues. Germline V gene data show CDR1 as SGHAT and CDR2 as FQNNGV. V was cut by 1 base and J by 8 bases, with 11 bases left in between.

The chain is built from TRBV29-1 and TRBJ2-6; 7 bases map to TRBD1. From germline, CDR1 is SQVTM and CDR2 ANQGSEA. Trimming took 6 bases from V and 0 from J; bases not matched to a gene: 14. There are 18 residues in the CDR3. CDR3: CSVRSRDSSLSGANVLTF. Written as DNA, the CDR3 is TGCAGCGTGAGAAGCCGGGACAGCAGCCTCTCTGGGGCCAACGTCCTGACTTTC.

This clone was counted once. This sequence joins TRBV5-1 and TRBJ1-4, with unresolved D. CDR3 length: 14 residues. CDR1 SGHRS and CDR2 YFSETQ come from the germline V gene. Trimming removed 4 bases at V and 7 bases at J, with 14 bases between. CDR3 nucleotide sequence: TGCGCCAGCAGCCCGACCCTGAGAGGTGAAAAACTGTTTTTT. Protein: CASSPTLRGEKLFF.

The chain combines TRBV28 with TRBJ1-2; tentatively, D is TRBD1 (5 bases). CDR1 is MDHEN and CDR2 is SYDVKM in the germline V gene. The germline V and J ends were trimmed by 8 bases and 7 bases, with 14 bases remaining between them. The CDR3 has 12 residues. The CDR3 DNA sequence: TGTGCCAGCGGGGACTCTAGGAGTGGCTACACCTTC. Its protein is CASGDSRSGYTF.

The gene calls are TRBV10-1 and TRBJ2-7; 7 nucleotides match TRBD2. Unmatched junction bases numbered 7, after V lost 8 bases and J lost 0 bases. Germline-derived CDR1 and CDR2 are WNHNN and SYGVQD (reference sequence). The CDR3 runs 14 residues. Here the CDR3 reads CASSRGLNSYEQYF. In nucleotides, the CDR3 is TGCGCCAGCTCAAGGGGACTAAACTCCTACGAGCAGTACTTC.

This chain connects TRBV7-9 to TRBJ1-4; D gene ambiguous. With 9 bases removed from V and 7 bases from J, the gap between germline ends came to 3 bases. The CDR3 length is 9 residues. In germline, CDR1 is SEHNR, CDR2 FQNEAQ (reference sequence). The CDR3 bases are TGTGCCAGACTTGAAAAACTGTTTTTT. Residues: CARLEKLFF.

This clone has only a few counts. This rearrangement joins TRBV11-2 to TRBJ1-1; D not resolved. V was trimmed by 1 base and J by 1 base, leaving 10 bases between them. The CDR3 is made up of 15 amino acids. From germline, CDR1 is SGHAT and CDR2 FQNNGV. The CDR3 loop is CASSLVPTKNTEAFF. In DNA, the CDR3 is TGTGCCAGCAGCTTAGTCCCGACAAAGAACACTGAAGCTTTCTTT.

J is TRBJ1-2 and V is TRBV30; D perhaps matches TRBD1 (5 bases). The V gene lost 1 base and the J gene lost 3 bases, with 9 bases spanning the gap. Germline CDR1 reads GTSNPN; CDR2 reads SVGIG (reference sequence). There are 13 residues in the CDR3. The CDR3 sequence: CAWSGWGDYGYTF. The CDR3 DNA is TGTGCCTGGAGTGGCTGGGGGGACTATGGCTACACCTTC.

The V call is TRBV6-4, the J call TRBJ1-4; no firm D call. The CDR3 covers 14 residues. Trimming cost V 3 bases and J 4 bases, with 9 bases left between them. CDR1 and CDR2 (germline): MRHNA, SNTAGT. The CDR3 loop is CASSESGSNEKLFF. CDR3 coding DNA: TGTGCCAGCAGTGAGTCGGGGAGTAATGAAAAACTGTTTTTT.

The CDR3 coding sequence is TGCGCCAGCAGCTTGGCGGCAGGGAGGATGGAGCAGTTCTTC. Translating it yields CASSLAAGRMEQFF. The J gene is TRBJ2-1, the V gene TRBV5-1; tentatively, D is TRBD2 (6 bases). The V gene's germline CDR1 is SGHRS and CDR2 YFSETQ. This CDR3 comprises 14 residues. Between the trimmed V and J ends, which lost 0 bases and 10 bases, there was a span of 14 bases.

The chain couples TRBV7-3 to TRBJ2-3; unclear D gene. Between the trimmed V and J ends, which lost 8 bases and 4 bases, there was a span of 7 bases. Germline V CDR1 and CDR2: SGHTA, FQGTGA. The CDR3 loop spans 11 amino acids. The CDR3 loop is CASGFADTQYF. As DNA, the CDR3 is TGTGCCAGCGGATTCGCAGATACGCAGTATTTT.

The chain joins TRBV25-1 to TRBJ2-1; the match to TRBD1 covers 10 bases. The CDR3 totals 14 residues. Germline values: CDR1 MGHDK, CDR2 SYGVNS. Trimming removed 5 bases from V and 6 bases from J; junction bases left unmatched: 4. DNA for the CDR3: TGTGCCAGCAGTCGGGACAGGGGTGGCAATGAGCAGTTCTTC. Translated, it gives CASSRDRGGNEQFF.

This chain uses TRBV15 with TRBJ2-1; 7 bases match TRBD1. Germline CDR1 reads LNHNV; CDR2 reads YYDKDF (reference sequence). The CDR3 length is 16 residues. With V trimmed by 2 bases and J by 4 bases, 8 bases remained unmatched. CDR3 residues: CATSRPPPDRYNEQFF. CDR3 DNA sequence: TGTGCCACCAGCAGACCCCCGCCGGACAGGTACAATGAGCAGTTCTTC.

This chain connects TRBV6-5 to TRBJ1-2, with TRBD1 matching over 7 bases. The V gene's germline CDR1 is MNHEY and CDR2 SVGAGI. The CDR3 has 11 residues. The V gene end was trimmed by 7 bases and the J gene end by 8 bases; junction bases not matched to a gene: 4. The CDR3 DNA reads TGTGCCAGCAACAAAGGGGGCGGCTACACCTTC. Protein: CASNKGGGYTF.

The chain is built from TRBV5-1 and TRBJ2-7; D call uncertain. Germline CDR1 reads SGHRS; CDR2 reads YFSETQ. This CDR3 has 14 residues. With 4 bases removed from V and 0 bases from J, the gap between germline ends came to 11 bases. The CDR3 DNA is TGCGCCAGCAGCGGGCGCGCGGCCTCCTACGAGCAGTACTTC. Translation gives CASSGRAASYEQYF.

The chain recombines TRBV10-3 with TRBJ2-3; D is unresolved. The CDR3 length is 12 residues. Germline assignment: CDR1 ENHRY and CDR2 SYGVKD. With 1 base removed from V and 2 bases from J, the gap between germline ends came to 1 base. CDR3 residues: CAISEYTDTQYF. For the CDR3, the DNA is TGTGCCATCAGTGAGTACACAGATACGCAGTATTTT.

V gene TRBV12-5 combines with J gene TRBJ1-1, with D possibly TRBD1 on 5 matching bases. The CDR3 has 16 residues. Germline CDR1 reads LGHNT; CDR2 reads FRNRAP. The ends were cut back, 4 bases at V and 5 bases at J, with 20 bases in the middle. The CDR3 region is CASGSSVGPGGTEAFF. CDR3 nucleotides: TGTGCTAGTGGTTCAAGCGTGGGACCAGGCGGTACTGAAGCTTTCTTT.

The J gene is TRBJ2-7, the V gene TRBV5-1; D is unresolved. V lost 0 bases and J lost 6, with 10 bases in between. Germline lookup yields CDR1 SGHRS and CDR2 YFSETQ. The CDR3 length is 13 residues. The CDR3 region is CASSLGGTSEQYF. The CDR3 region has the DNA TGCGCCAGCAGCTTGGGGGGTACCAGCGAGCAGTACTTC.

The CDR3 region has the DNA TGTGCCAGCAGCCAAGTAGGGACAGGGTGGGAGACCCAGTACTTC. It specifies CASSQVGTGWETQYF. The V and J genes are TRBV4-2 and TRBJ2-5; 9 bases agree with TRBD1. The CDR3 consists of 15 residues. Germline values: CDR1 LGHNA, CDR2 YNFKEQ. J lost 5 bases, V lost 1 base, and 5 bases had no gene match.

The chain uses TRBV2 and TRBJ2-5, with 12 bases matching TRBD2. This CDR3 has 16 amino acids. V dropped 6 bases and J dropped 4; count of bases not matched to a gene: 9. Germline lookup yields CDR1 SNHLY and CDR2 FYNNEI. As DNA, the CDR3 is TGTGCCAGCAGGCCCCCTGGACTAGCGGGACGAGAGACCCAGTACTTC. This translates into CASRPPGLAGRETQYF.

CDR3 bases: TGTGCCAGCAGTTCTGGGACTAGCGGGAGTGCCGAGACCCAGTACTTC. Translating it yields CASSSGTSGSAETQYF. V usage is TRBV11-3 and J usage is TRBJ2-5; TRBD2 matches at 14 bases. The germline gives CDR1 SGHNT, CDR2 YENEEA. This CDR3 is built from 16 residues. The ends lost 6 bases at V and 5 bases at J; junction bases unmatched: 8.

The chain combines TRBV30 with TRBJ1-1; D not resolved. This CDR3 contains 13 residues. The ends were cut back, 3 bases at V and 1 base at J, with 9 bases in the middle. CDR1 and CDR2 from the germline V gene are GTSNPN and SVGIG (reference sequence). Here the CDR3 reads CAWRRQPNTEAFF. CDR3 bases: TGTGCCTGGAGACGGCAGCCGAACACTGAAGCTTTCTTT.

This clone was picked up one time. The chain carries TRBV7-3 and TRBJ2-7; 8 bases align to TRBD1. The trim removed 1 base at V and 5 bases at J, leaving 10 bases unmatched. CDR1 SGHTA and CDR2 FQGTGA come from the germline V gene. This CDR3 is built from 16 residues. The CDR3 sequence: CASSLIPGQGANEQYF. Written as DNA, the CDR3 is TGTGCCAGCAGCTTAATACCCGGGCAGGGGGCCAACGAGCAGTACTTC.

The rearrangement uses TRBV11-2 and TRBJ2-1, with D perhaps being TRBD1 or TRBD2 (5 bases each). Germline CDR1 SGHAT, CDR2 FQNNGV. This CDR3 has 15 residues. V was cut by 5 bases and J by 2 bases, with 13 bases left in between. CDR3 in amino acids: CASSRAGTTYNEQFF. In DNA, the CDR3 is TGTGCCAGCAGCCGTGCCGGGACCACCTACAATGAGCAGTTCTTC. The full variable domain, its missing parts supplied by reference TRBV11-2 and TRBJ2-1, is EAGVAQSPRYKIIEKRQSVAFWCNPISGHATLYWYQQILGQGPKLLIQFQNNGVVDDSQLPKDRFSAERLKGVDSTLKIQPAKLEDSAVYLCASSRAGTTYNEQFFGPGTRLTVL.

The genes are TRBV5-6 and TRBJ1-4; D is possibly TRBD1 (6 bases). The germline V and J ends were trimmed by 0 bases and 7 bases, with 10 bases remaining between them. The CDR3 totals 14 residues. Germline CDR1 SGHDT, CDR2 YYEEEE. This chain's CDR3 is CASSLGGPGEKLFF. DNA of the CDR3: TGTGCCAGCAGCTTGGGGGGGCCGGGTGAAAAACTGTTTTTT.

In this sample, this clone turned up once. The V call is TRBV29-1, the J call TRBJ2-2; TRBD1 is a possible D gene (6 bases). Trimming left V 5 bases short and J 2 bases short, with 9 bases between. The CDR3 consists of 13 residues. CDR1 and CDR2 (germline): SQVTM, ANQGSEA. The CDR3 DNA sequence: TGCAGCGTTTTCAGGGGCAACACCGGGGAGCTGTTTTTT. This sequence encodes CSVFRGNTGELFF.